The present T cell receptor beta chain was sequenced within a study of STAT5B mutations in CD4+ large granular lymphocyte leukemia. For the study at large: Healthy donors showed HLA-associated enrichment of the CDR3 'QG' motif. The study's findings and limits: Without HLA matching, higher CD4+ than CD8+ T-LGLL clonality could reflect small sample size. Compared with healthy controls (2/35), patient top clones favored TRBV06 (8/27).

Profiling relied on immunoSEQ multiplex PCR, and the TCRdb table lists in-frame clones only, not all of them. The profile shows 20,000 to 25,000 clones, 70% to 75% of them singletons. About this clone itself: Its antigen is not identified.

Germline CDR1 is ENHRY and CDR2 is SYGVKD. The CDR3 is 12 amino acids. With 6 bases removed from V and 3 bases from J, the gap between germline ends came to 9 bases. Sequencing input: CD4+ T cells from blood buffy coats. The chain is built from TRBV10-3 and TRBJ2-7; D is perhaps TRBD2 (5 bases). The clonotype comes from a human donor in good health. The CDR3 loop is CAISRSGYEQYF. The CDR3 nucleotides are TGTGCCATCAGCCGCAGCGGCTACGAGCAGTACTTC.